The rows below give T cell receptor beta chains drawn from one sample of a study of cytomegalovirus exposure and HLA in healthy donors. Sequencing used immunoSEQ multiplex PCR; TCRdb keeps in-frame clones, though not all of them. The sample carries 110,000 to 150,000 clones, 78% recorded once. Sequences were obtained from PBMCs. These receptors all come from a male donor in good health and CMV-seronegative. Both conserved end residues are part of each CDR3. D genes are given only for firm matches. Expanded clones get a size class; other rows say once, few or many, or leave the size out.

d_gene,v_gene,abundance,j_gene,CDR3aa,CDR3nt
-,TRBV6-1,few,TRBJ1-2,CASSEGNSRNYGYTF,TGTGCCAGCAGTGAAGGAAACAGCAGGAACTATGGCTACACCTTC
-,TRBV7-2,-,TRBJ2-7,CASSKDFSYEQYF,TGTGCCAGCAGCAAGGACTTCTCCTACGAGCAGTACTTC
-,TRBV5-4,-,TRBJ1-1,CASSLGGLDTEAFF,TGTGCCAGCAGCCTAGGGGGTTTGGACACTGAAGCTTTCTTT
-,TRBV2,-,TRBJ2-3,CASSEVALGTDTQYF,TGTGCCAGCAGTGAAGTCGCTCTAGGCACAGATACGCAGTATTTT
TRBD1,TRBV12-5,-,TRBJ2-5,CASGIGQGAETQYF,TGTGCTAGTGGTATAGGACAGGGGGCTGAGACCCAGTACTTC
TRBD1,TRBV15,-,TRBJ2-3,CATSRVRDRGTDTQYF,TGTGCCACCAGCAGAGTCCGGGACAGGGGCACAGATACGCAGTATTTT
-,TRBV10-2,-,TRBJ2-7,CASRGEYEQYF,TGCGCCAGCAGGGGAGAATACGAGCAGTACTTC
-,TRBV5-6,-,TRBJ2-1,CASSHRGGDNEQFF,TGTGCCAGCAGCCACAGGGGCGGGGACAATGAGCAGTTCTTC
-,TRBV7-9,-,TRBJ2-3,CASSLGLAIGETQYF,TGTGCCAGCAGCTTAGGTCTAGCGATAGGGGAAACGCAGTATTTT
-,TRBV6-5,few,TRBJ1-2,CASRGRYYGYTF,TGTGCCAGCAGGGGGCGATACTATGGCTACACCTTC
TRBD2,TRBV7-2,-,TRBJ2-7,CASSLASSGASYEQYF,TGTGCCAGCAGCTTAGCAAGTAGCGGGGCCTCCTACGAGCAGTACTTC
-,TRBV5-6,once,TRBJ1-1,CASSLIPAAVGTEAFF,TGTGCCAGCAGCTTGATCCCGGCGGCGGTCGGCACTGAAGCTTTCTTT
-,TRBV5-1,-,TRBJ1-2,CASSLERGQVYTF,TGCGCCAGCAGCTTGGAACGTGGCCAGGTGTATACCTTC
-,TRBV29-1,-,TRBJ1-2,CSAIGGQFGDYGYTF,TGCAGCGCAATTGGTGGACAGTTTGGGGACTATGGCTACACCTTC
TRBD1,TRBV5-1,-,TRBJ2-7,CASSLAGGAIEQYF,TGCGCCAGCAGCCTAGCAGGGGGAGCGATCGAGCAGTACTTC
-,TRBV5-1,-,TRBJ2-7,CASSIDTYFYEQYF,TGCGCCAGCAGCATCGACACTTACTTTTACGAGCAGTACTTC
TRBD1,TRBV19,once,TRBJ2-4,CASSIFVIGGLRVIWRQGVDF,TGTGCCAGTAGTATATTTGTTATAGGGGGGCTTCGTGTTATTTGGCGACAGGGGGTGGATTTC
-,TRBV4-1,-,TRBJ2-5,CASSLVPETQYF,TGCGCCAGCAGCCTCGTCCCAGAGACCCAGTACTTC
-,TRBV30,-,TRBJ2-2,CACGSGFGELFF,TGTGCCTGTGGGTCGGGGTTCGGGGAGCTGTTTTTT
-,TRBV6-5,-,TRBJ1-5,CASSRDTDQPQHF,TGTGCCAGCAGTCGGGACACCGATCAGCCCCAGCATTTT
TRBD1,TRBV5-1,-,TRBJ2-2,CASSFDRGGVGELFF,TGCGCCAGCAGCTTTGACAGGGGCGGGGTCGGGGAGCTGTTTTTT
-,TRBV29-1,-,TRBJ1-1,CSVERRGFFREAFF,TGCAGCGTTGAACGGCGGGGGTTTTTTCGTGAAGCTTTCTTT
TRBD2,TRBV19,-,TRBJ2-3,CASSIASRLATDTQYF,TGTGCCAGTAGTATAGCTTCGCGACTAGCAACAGATACGCAGTATTTT
-,TRBV5-5,-,TRBJ1-2,CASSLDQGYGYTF,TGTGCCAGCAGCTTAGATCAGGGGTACGGCTACACCTTC
-,TRBV6-5,-,TRBJ1-5,CASSASGPNQPQHF,TGTGCCAGCAGTGCCTCAGGGCCCAATCAGCCCCAGCATTTT
TRBD2,TRBV18,-,TRBJ2-1,CASSPQTSGSYNEQFF,TGTGCCAGCTCACCCCAGACTAGCGGGAGCTACAATGAGCAGTTCTTC
-,TRBV5-1,-,TRBJ1-1,CASSFNMNTEAFF,TGCGCCAGCAGCTTTAACATGAACACTGAAGCTTTCTTT
-,TRBV6-5,-,TRBJ1-3,CASKTGGNTIYF,TGTGCCAGCAAAACCGGGGGAAACACCATATATTTT
TRBD1,TRBV7-7,once,TRBJ1-2,CASSLLRDRGYGYTF,TGTGCTAGCAGCTTACTCCGGGACAGGGGCTATGGCTACACCTTC
TRBD2,TRBV7-9,-,TRBJ2-7,CASSPGGAEQYF,TGTGCCAGCAGCCCGGGGGGAGCCGAGCAGTACTTC
-,TRBV7-3,-,TRBJ2-1,CASSRSRGNEQFF,TGTGCCAGCAGCCGGAGTAGAGGGAATGAGCAGTTCTTC
TRBD2,TRBV19,-,TRBJ2-3,CASSRTSIDTQYF,TGTGCCAGTAGTCGGACTAGCATAGATACGCAGTATTTT
-,TRBV5-1,-,TRBJ1-1,CASSLESGVMNTEAFF,TGCGCCAGCAGCTTGGAGTCAGGGGTTATGAACACTGAAGCTTTCTTT
TRBD2,TRBV5-1,-,TRBJ2-1,CASRLAGVVDEQFF,TGCGCCAGCAGACTGGCGGGAGTTGTCGATGAGCAGTTCTTC
TRBD2,TRBV15,-,TRBJ2-1,CATSRPLTSGSKDEQFF,TGTGCCACCAGCAGACCCCTCACTAGCGGGAGTAAGGATGAGCAGTTCTTC
-,TRBV5-6,-,TRBJ1-2,CASSWGGSYGYTF,TGTGCCAGCAGCTGGGGAGGATCCTATGGCTACACCTTC
-,TRBV27,-,TRBJ1-1,CASNTRQRMNTEAFF,TGTGCCAGTAATACAAGACAGAGAATGAACACTGAAGCTTTCTTT